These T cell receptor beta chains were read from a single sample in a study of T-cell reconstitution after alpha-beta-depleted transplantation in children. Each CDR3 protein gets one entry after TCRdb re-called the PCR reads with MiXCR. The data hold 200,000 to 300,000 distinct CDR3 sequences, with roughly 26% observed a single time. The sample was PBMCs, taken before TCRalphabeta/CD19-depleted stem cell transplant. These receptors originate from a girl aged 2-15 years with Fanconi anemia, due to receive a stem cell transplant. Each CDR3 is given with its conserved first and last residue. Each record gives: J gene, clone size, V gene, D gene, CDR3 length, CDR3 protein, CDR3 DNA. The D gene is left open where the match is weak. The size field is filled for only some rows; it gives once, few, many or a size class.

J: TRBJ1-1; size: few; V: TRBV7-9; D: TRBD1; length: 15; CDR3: CASSRGTARNTEAFF; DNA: TGTGCCAGCAGCCGTGGGACAGCCCGTAACACTGAAGCTTTCTTT
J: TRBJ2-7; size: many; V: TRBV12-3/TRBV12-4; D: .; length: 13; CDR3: CASSLWTDYEQYF; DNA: TGTGCCAGCAGCCTGTGGACAGACTACGAGCAGTACTTC
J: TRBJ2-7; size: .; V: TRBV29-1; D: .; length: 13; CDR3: CSVAVRVGYEQYF; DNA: TGCAGCGTTGCCGTTAGGGTGGGTTACGAGCAGTACTTC
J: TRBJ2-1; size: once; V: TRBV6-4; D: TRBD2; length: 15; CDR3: CASSDGAGVVNEQFF; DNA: TGTGCCAGCAGTGACGGAGCGGGGGTTGTGAATGAGCAGTTCTTC
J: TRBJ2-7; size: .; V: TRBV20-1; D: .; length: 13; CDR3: CSASPGPLYEQYF; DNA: TGCAGTGCTAGCCCTGGCCCTCTCTACGAGCAGTACTTC
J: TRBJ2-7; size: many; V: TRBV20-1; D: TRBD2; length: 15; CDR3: CSARVGTSGGYEQYF; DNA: TGCAGTGCTAGAGTCGGGACTAGCGGGGGCTACGAGCAGTACTTC
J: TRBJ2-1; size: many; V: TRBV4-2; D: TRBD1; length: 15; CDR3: CASSSGTGAVNEQFF; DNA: TGTGCCAGCAGCTCCGGGACAGGGGCCGTGAATGAGCAGTTCTTC
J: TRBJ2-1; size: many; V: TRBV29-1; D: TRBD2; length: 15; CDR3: CSVDLYSGRNNEQFF; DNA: TGCAGCGTTGACCTTTATAGCGGGAGAAACAATGAGCAGTTCTTC
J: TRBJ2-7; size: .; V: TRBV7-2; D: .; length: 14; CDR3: CASSLDGARYEQYF; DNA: TGTGCCAGCAGCTTAGATGGGGCGAGGTACGAGCAGTACTTC
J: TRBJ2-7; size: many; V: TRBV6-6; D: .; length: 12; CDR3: CASSSGGDEQYF; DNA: TGTGCCAGCTCATCAGGGGGGGACGAGCAGTACTTC
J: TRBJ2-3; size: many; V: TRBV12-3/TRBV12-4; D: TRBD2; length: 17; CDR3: CASSRRWREGNTDTQYF; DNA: TGTGCCAGCAGTCGCCGCTGGCGGGAGGGGAACACAGATACGCAGTATTTT
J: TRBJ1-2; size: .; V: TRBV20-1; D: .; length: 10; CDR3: CSARDLGYTF; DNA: TGCAGTGCTAGGGATCTCGGCTACACCTTC
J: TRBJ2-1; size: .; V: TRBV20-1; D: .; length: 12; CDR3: CSAMHSYNEQFF; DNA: TGCAGTGCTATGCACTCCTACAATGAGCAGTTCTTC
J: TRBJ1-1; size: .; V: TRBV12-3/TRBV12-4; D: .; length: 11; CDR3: CASSEGVRAFF; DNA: TGTGCCAGCAGCGAAGGGGTGAGGGCTTTCTTT
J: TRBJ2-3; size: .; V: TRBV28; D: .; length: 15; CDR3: CASSFTGGAADTQYF; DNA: TGTGCCAGCAGTTTCACGGGGGGCGCGGCAGATACGCAGTATTTT
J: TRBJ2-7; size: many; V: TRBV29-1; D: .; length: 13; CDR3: CSVDRGNGYEQYF; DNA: TGCAGCGTTGATCGGGGGAACGGCTACGAGCAGTACTTC
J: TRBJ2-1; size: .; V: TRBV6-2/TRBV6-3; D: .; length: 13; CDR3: CASSYSELAEQFF; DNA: TGTGCCAGCAGTTACTCCGAACTAGCCGAGCAGTTCTTC
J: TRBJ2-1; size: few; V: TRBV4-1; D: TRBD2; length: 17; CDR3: CASSHTLGLAGDNEQFF; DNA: TGCGCCAGCAGCCATACCCTTGGACTAGCGGGAGACAATGAGCAGTTCTTC
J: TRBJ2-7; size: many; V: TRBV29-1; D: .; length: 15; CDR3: CSVELVRRGPYEQYF; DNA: TGCAGCGTTGAATTGGTCCGCAGAGGCCCTTACGAGCAGTACTTC
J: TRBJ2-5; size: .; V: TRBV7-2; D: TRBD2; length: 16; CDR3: CASSTSGGAVRETQYF; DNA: TGTGCCAGCAGCACTAGCGGGGGGGCGGTCAGAGAGACCCAGTACTTC
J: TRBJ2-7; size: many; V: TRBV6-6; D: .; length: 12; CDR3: CASSQDNYEQYF; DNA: TGTGCCAGCAGTCAGGACAACTACGAGCAGTACTTC
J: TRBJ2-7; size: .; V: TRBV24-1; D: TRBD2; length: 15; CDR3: CATSDGLAGAYEQYF; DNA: TGTGCCACCAGTGACGGACTAGCGGGAGCCTACGAGCAGTACTTC
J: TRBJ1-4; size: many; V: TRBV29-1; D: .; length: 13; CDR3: CSVNSATNEKLFF; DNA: TGCAGCGTTAACAGTGCAACTAATGAAAAACTGTTTTTT
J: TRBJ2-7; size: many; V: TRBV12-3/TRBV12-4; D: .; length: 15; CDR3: CASSRTTSQPYEQYF; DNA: TGTGCCAGCAGTCGTACGACAAGTCAGCCCTACGAGCAGTACTTC
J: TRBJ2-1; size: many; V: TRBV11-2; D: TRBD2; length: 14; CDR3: CASSRTSGTDEQFF; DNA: TGTGCCAGCAGCCGGACTAGCGGTACGGATGAGCAGTTCTTC
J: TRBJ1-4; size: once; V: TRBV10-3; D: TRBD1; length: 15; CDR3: CAISEQGQRNEKLFF; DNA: TGTGCCATCAGTGAGCAGGGACAGCGGAATGAAAAACTGTTTTTT
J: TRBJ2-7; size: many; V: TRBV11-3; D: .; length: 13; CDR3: CASSLDPISEQYF; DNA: TGTGCCAGCAGCTTAGATCCCATTTCCGAGCAGTACTTC
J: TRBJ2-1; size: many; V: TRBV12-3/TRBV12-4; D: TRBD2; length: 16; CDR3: CASSVASGEVDNEQFF; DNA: TGTGCCAGCAGTGTCGCTAGCGGGGAGGTAGACAATGAGCAGTTCTTC
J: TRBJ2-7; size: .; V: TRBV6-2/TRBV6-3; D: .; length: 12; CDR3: CASSYVGYEQYF; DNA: TGTGCCAGCAGTTACGTTGGGTACGAGCAGTACTTC
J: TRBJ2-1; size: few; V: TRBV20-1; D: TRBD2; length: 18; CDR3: CSARAPLASGDSYNEQFF; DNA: TGCAGTGCTAGAGCCCCGTTGGCTAGCGGGGATTCCTACAATGAGCAGTTCTTC
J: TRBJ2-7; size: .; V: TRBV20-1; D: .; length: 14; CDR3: CSYEVTSTPTRQYF; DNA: TGCAGTTATGAGGTCACCTCAACTCCTACGAGGCAGTACTTC
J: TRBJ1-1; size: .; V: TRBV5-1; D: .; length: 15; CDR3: CASSLHSRGNTEAFF; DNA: TGCGCCAGCAGCTTGCATTCTCGGGGGAACACTGAAGCTTTCTTT